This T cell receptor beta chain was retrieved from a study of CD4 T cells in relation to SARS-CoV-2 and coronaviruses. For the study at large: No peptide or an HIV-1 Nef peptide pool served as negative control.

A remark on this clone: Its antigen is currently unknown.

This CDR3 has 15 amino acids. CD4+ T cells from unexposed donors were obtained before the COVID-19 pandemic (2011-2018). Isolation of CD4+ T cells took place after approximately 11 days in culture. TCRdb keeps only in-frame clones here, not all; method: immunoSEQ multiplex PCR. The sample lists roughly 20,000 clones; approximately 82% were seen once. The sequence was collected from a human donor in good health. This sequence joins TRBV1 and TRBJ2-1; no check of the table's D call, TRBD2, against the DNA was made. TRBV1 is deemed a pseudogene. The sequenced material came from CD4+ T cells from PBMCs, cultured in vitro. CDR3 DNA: TGCACCAGCAGCCAAGATTCGTACGGGTCGGATGAGCAGTTCTTC. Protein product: CTSSQDSYGSDEQFF.